The sequence of this T cell receptor beta chain was determined in a study of blood T cell repertoires in COVID-19. As for the study in general: T cells, B-cell-depleted T cells, or PBMCs provided the cDNA or gDNA that served as material.

The authors' processing: Amplification from reference gene primers served as the basis for estimated nucleated cell counts. Sequencing used immunoSEQ multiplex PCR; TCRdb keeps in-frame clones, though not all of them. Clone size and V and J calls were adopted from that table, with D and trimming inferred from the DNA. The sample gives 190,000 or so clones, just under 85% of which show up once; around 0.93% is in the top ten. Trimming took 0 bases from V and 6 from J, leaving 9 bases between them. Germline values: CDR1 GTSNPN, CDR2 SVGIG (reference sequence). CDR3 length: 13 amino acids. This TCR derives from a man aged 60 to 75 with COVID-19, enrolled during active disease. The sequencing sample was made of peripheral blood. V gene TRBV30 combines with J gene TRBJ2-1; D is possibly TRBD1 (6 bases). CDR3 coding DNA: TGTGCCTGGAGTGTACACAGGGTCAATGAGCAGTTCTTC. Translation gives CAWSVHRVNEQFF.